This TCR beta chain emerged from a study of CD8 T cells in Susac syndrome. General study results and limits: Only a relatively small number of individuals were included in the TCR sequencing and HLA analysis.

Turning to this clonotype: Antigen unknown.

RNA amounts of about 0.5 to 1 ug underwent reverse transcription with random hexamers. TCRdb fed the immunoSEQ multiplex PCR reads into MiXCR, producing one record per CDR3 protein. The sample includes 150,000 to 200,000 distinct CDR3 sequences, 85% to 95% of them seen just once. Losses at the gene ends were 6 bases for V and 1 base for J; bases not matched to a gene: 8. Per the germline V gene, CDR1 is DFQATT and CDR2 is SNEGSKA (reference sequence). CDR3 length: 16 residues. The chain couples TRBV20-1 to TRBJ2-5; 13 bases agree with TRBD2. Sequencing was carried out using CD4+ T cells from PBMCs. This TCR came from a human donor in good health. CDR3 bases: TGCAGTGCCTTTCCGGGACTAGCGGGATCCCAAGAGACCCAGTACTTC. This codes for CSAFPGLAGSQETQYF.